Listed below are T cell receptor beta chains from one sample, sequenced in a study of Ad26.COV2.S vaccination and SARS-CoV-2 variants. The assay was immunoSEQ multiplex PCR, and TCRdb's table has in-frame clones only and misses some. The sample yields approximately 240,000 clones, more than 75% seen once. Sequences were derived from peripheral blood, sampled in a trial of Ad26.COV2.S vaccine versus placebo. The receptors were gathered from a person between 18 and 65 years old who received the Ad26.COV2.S COVID-19 vaccine or a placebo. CDR3s include the opening cysteine and the closing phenylalanine or tryptophan. The order of the fields is V gene, D gene, clone size, J gene, CDR3 protein, CDR3 DNA. The D gene is left open where the match is weak. A clone size is listed for some rows: how often the clone was seen (once, few, many), or a class if it is expanded.

TRBV5-1	.	.	TRBJ2-7	CASSLGSLQYF	TGCGCCAGCAGCTTGGGGTCCTTGCAGTACTTC
TRBV30	.	.	TRBJ2-7	CAWSVGNVGEQYF	TGTGCCTGGAGTGTAGGAAACGTCGGGGAGCAGTACTTC
TRBV19	.	.	TRBJ2-1	CASSERGLSYNEQFF	TGTGCCAGTAGTGAGAGGGGCCTCTCCTACAATGAGCAGTTCTTC
TRBV14	.	.	TRBJ2-5	CASSQRSSYQETQYF	TGTGCCAGCAGCCAAAGAAGTTCGTACCAAGAGACCCAGTACTTC
TRBV7-9	.	.	TRBJ1-3	CASSLAVIGRSSSGNTIYF	TGTGCCAGCAGCTTAGCGGTAATAGGGCGTTCGAGCTCTGGAAACACCATATATTTT
TRBV6-5	.	once	TRBJ1-3	CASKPPAGSGNTIYF	TGTGCCAGCAAGCCACCTGCAGGCTCTGGAAACACCATATATTTT
TRBV28	.	once	TRBJ2-1	CASSTPGRSNEQFF	TGTGCCAGCAGCACTCCGGGACGCTCAAATGAGCAGTTCTTC
TRBV28	.	.	TRBJ1-6	CASTVGREPLHF	TGTGCCAGCACCGTGGGACGTGAACCCCTCCACTTT
TRBV9	.	.	TRBJ1-3	CASSPTGPGNTIYF	TGTGCCAGCAGCCCTACAGGGCCTGGAAACACCATATATTTT
TRBV19	.	.	TRBJ2-3	CASKTAEFADTQYF	TGTGCCAGTAAGACGGCGGAGTTTGCAGATACGCAGTATTTT
TRBV4-3	.	.	TRBJ1-2	CASSQSAGTGYTF	TGCGCCAGCAGCCAATCAGCGGGTACAGGCTACACCTTC
TRBV6-2/TRBV6-3	TRBD2	.	TRBJ2-3	CASSEMGLAGRADTQYF	TGTGCCAGCAGCGAAATGGGTCTAGCGGGTAGAGCAGATACGCAGTATTTT
TRBV10-3	.	.	TRBJ1-3	CAISEDGSSGNTIYF	TGTGCCATCAGTGAGGATGGGAGTTCTGGAAACACCATATATTTT
TRBV14	.	.	TRBJ2-5	CASSPGGRETQYF	TGTGCCAGCAGCCCCGGAGGGAGGGAGACCCAGTACTTC
TRBV7-9	.	many	TRBJ1-3	CASSSAGQYSGNTIYF	TGTGCCAGCAGCTCTGCCGGACAGTACTCTGGAAACACCATATATTTT
TRBV7-6	.	.	TRBJ1-1	CASSLDREAFF	TGTGCCAGCAGCTTAGACAGGGAAGCTTTCTTT
TRBV10-3	TRBD2	.	TRBJ2-1	CAISDRTSGGVGNEQFF	TGTGCCATCAGTGACCGGACTAGCGGGGGGGTAGGCAATGAGCAGTTCTTC
TRBV11-2	TRBD1	.	TRBJ1-1	CASSLDADRGLEAFF	TGTGCCAGCAGCTTAGATGCTGACAGGGGGCTAGAAGCTTTCTTT
TRBV7-3	.	.	TRBJ2-3	CASSLIPLGRGTDTQYF	TGTGCCAGCAGCCTAATCCCCCTGGGACGGGGCACAGATACGCAGTATTTT
TRBV6-2/TRBV6-3	TRBD1	.	TRBJ2-7	CASSYSAGGRYEQYF	TGTGCCAGCAGTTACTCGGCAGGGGGTAGATACGAGCAGTACTTC
TRBV5-4	.	once	TRBJ2-1	CAISARDRGLNEQFF	TGTGCCATCTCCGCCCGGGACCGAGGGCTCAATGAGCAGTTCTTC
TRBV7-6	TRBD1	.	TRBJ1-2	CASSLAPGQGNYGYTF	TGTGCCAGCAGCTTAGCCCCGGGACAGGGGAACTATGGCTACACCTTC
TRBV11-2	TRBD2	.	TRBJ2-5	CASSLEGSGLAGETQYF	TGTGCCAGCAGCTTAGAAGGTTCCGGACTAGCTGGGGAGACCCAGTACTTC
TRBV6-2/TRBV6-3	.	few	TRBJ1-6	CASSPASYNSPLHF	TGTGCCAGCAGCCCCGCCTCCTATAATTCACCCCTCCACTTT
TRBV28	TRBD1	.	TRBJ1-3	CASSLGTVGNTIYF	TGTGCCAGCAGTTTAGGGACAGTTGGAAACACCATATATTTT
TRBV7-3	.	.	TRBJ1-1	CASSLGVGGTEAFF	TGTGCCAGCAGCTTAGGTGTTGGCGGAACTGAAGCTTTCTTT
TRBV5-6	.	.	TRBJ2-5	CASSLLAIETQYF	TGTGCCAGCAGCTTACTGGCGATAGAGACCCAGTACTTC
TRBV9	TRBD2	.	TRBJ2-1	CASSPGLAHNEQFF	TGTGCCAGCAGCCCCGGACTAGCCCACAATGAGCAGTTCTTC
TRBV28	.	.	TRBJ1-4	CASTAGTNEKLFF	TGTGCCTCAACGGCCGGGACTAATGAAAAACTGTTTTTT
TRBV6-4	TRBD2	many	TRBJ2-1	CASSEAGDFDEQFF	TGTGCCAGCAGTGAGGCGGGAGATTTTGATGAGCAGTTCTTC
TRBV18	.	.	TRBJ2-5	CASSLTDQETQYF	TGTGCCAGCTCACTGACGGACCAAGAGACCCAGTACTTC
TRBV6-4	.	.	TRBJ1-1	CASSETPGTTEAFF	TGTGCCAGCAGTGAAACCCCAGGGACCACTGAAGCTTTCTTT
TRBV5-4	.	once	TRBJ2-2	CASSPPGAGTGELFF	TGTGCCAGCAGCCCCCCGGGGGCAGGAACCGGGGAGCTGTTTTTT
TRBV9	.	.	TRBJ2-1	CASSVGDGSYNEQFF	TGTGCCAGCAGCGTAGGGGACGGTTCCTACAATGAGCAGTTCTTC
TRBV18	.	once	TRBJ2-7	CASSPAGGYEQYF	TGTGCCAGCTCACCGGCAGGGGGGTACGAGCAGTACTTC
TRBV30	.	.	TRBJ1-3	CAWSVLRTYRTPKKNTIYF	TGTGCCTGGAGTGTACTCCGAACGTACAGGACCCCCAAAAAGAACACCATATATTTT
TRBV30	.	.	TRBJ2-3	CAWSREQQYSDTQYF	TGTGCCTGGAGTCGCGAGCAGCAATACTCAGATACGCAGTATTTT
TRBV15	.	.	TRBJ1-5	CATSGGGGNQPQHF	TGTGCCACAAGTGGGGGCGGGGGCAATCAGCCCCAGCATTTT